This T cell receptor (beta chain) was identified during a study of shared clonotypes between healthy human individuals. Method: immunoSEQ multiplex PCR; TCRdb's copy keeps in-frame clones and lacks some. The sample lists some 580,000 clones; roughly 98% were seen once. A word on this clone: What it recognizes is unknown.

The CDR3 totals 12 residues. The ends were cut back, 5 bases at V and 9 bases at J, with 11 bases in the middle. CDR1 is SGHVS, CDR2 FNYEAQ, per germline. Study findings and constraints: As a rule, naive subsets had a larger estimated richness than memory subsets.

Naive CD8 cells lacked CD45RO, underwent positive selection for CCR7 and left out terminally differentiated effector memory CD45RA+ cells. Every donor, a Caucasian adult, lived in Nashville, Tennessee. The sequence came from a man aged 30 to 45 in good health. Material for sequencing was naive CD8+ T cells sorted from blood. The chain employs TRBV7-6 and TRBJ2-1, with TRBD2 as a possible D gene (6 bases). The chain's CDR3 is CASSDLAPEQFF. DNA of the CDR3: TGTGCCAGCAGCGACCTAGCGCCTGAGCAGTTCTTC.